This T cell receptor (beta chain) was profiled in a study of shared clonotypes between healthy human individuals. Clones were sequenced by immunoSEQ multiplex PCR, and TCRdb holds only the in-frame ones, with some missing. This table holds roughly 1,500,000 clones, approximately 98% found once. CDR1 is SGHDT, CDR2 YYEEEE, per germline. Between the trimmed V and J ends, which lost 5 bases and 5 bases, there was a span of 16 bases. The CDR3 sequence is 14 residues long. The source material was naive CD4+ T cells sorted from blood. This sample's subset: CD45RA+ positively selected. This chain links TRBV5-6 with TRBJ1-1; maybe TRBD1 (5 bases). The sequence was obtained from a man aged 25 to 40 in good health. The CDR3 loop reads CASRLDVGHTEAFF. CDR3 DNA: TGTGCCAGCAGGCTCGATGTGGGGCATACTGAAGCTTTCTTT.